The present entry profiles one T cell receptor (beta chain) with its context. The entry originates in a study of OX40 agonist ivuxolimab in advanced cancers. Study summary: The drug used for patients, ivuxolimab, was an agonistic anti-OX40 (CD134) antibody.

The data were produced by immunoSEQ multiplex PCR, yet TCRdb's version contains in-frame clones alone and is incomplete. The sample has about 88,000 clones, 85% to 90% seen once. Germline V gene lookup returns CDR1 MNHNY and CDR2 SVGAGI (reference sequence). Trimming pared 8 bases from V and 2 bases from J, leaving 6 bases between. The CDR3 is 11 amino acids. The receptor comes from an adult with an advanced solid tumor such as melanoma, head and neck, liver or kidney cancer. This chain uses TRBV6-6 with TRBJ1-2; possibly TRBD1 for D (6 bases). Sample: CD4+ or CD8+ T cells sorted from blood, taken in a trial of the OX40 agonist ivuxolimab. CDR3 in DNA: TGTGCCAGCGGACAGAACTATGGCTACACCTTC. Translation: CASGQNYGYTF.